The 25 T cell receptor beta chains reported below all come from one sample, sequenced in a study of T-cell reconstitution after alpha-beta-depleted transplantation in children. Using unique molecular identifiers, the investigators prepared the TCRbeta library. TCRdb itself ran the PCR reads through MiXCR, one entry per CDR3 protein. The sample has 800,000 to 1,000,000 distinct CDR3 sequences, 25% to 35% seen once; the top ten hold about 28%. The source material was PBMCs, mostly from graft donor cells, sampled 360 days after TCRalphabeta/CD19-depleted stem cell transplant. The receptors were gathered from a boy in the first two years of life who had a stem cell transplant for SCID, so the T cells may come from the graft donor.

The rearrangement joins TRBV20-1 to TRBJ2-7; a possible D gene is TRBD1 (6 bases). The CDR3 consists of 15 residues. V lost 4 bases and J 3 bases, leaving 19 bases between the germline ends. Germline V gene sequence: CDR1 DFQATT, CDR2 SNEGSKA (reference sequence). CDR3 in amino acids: CSAKRIGPGDYEQYF. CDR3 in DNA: TGCAGTGCTAAACGAATAGGACCAGGGGACTACGAGCAGTACTTC.

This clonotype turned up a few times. CDR3 nucleotides: TGCAGTGTCGGAGACAATCAGCCCCAGCATTTT. It codes for CSVGDNQPQHF. V usage is TRBV20-1 and J usage is TRBJ1-5; unclear D gene. This CDR3 contains 11 residues. V was clipped by 7 bases and J by 3 bases, with 7 bases between them. Per germline, CDR1 DFQATT and CDR2 SNEGSKA (reference sequence).

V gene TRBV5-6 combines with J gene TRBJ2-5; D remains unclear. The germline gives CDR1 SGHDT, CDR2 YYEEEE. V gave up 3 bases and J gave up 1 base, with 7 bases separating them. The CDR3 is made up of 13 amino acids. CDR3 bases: TGTGCCAGCAGCTATTACATCCAAGAGACCCAGTACTTC. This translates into CASSYYIQETQYF.

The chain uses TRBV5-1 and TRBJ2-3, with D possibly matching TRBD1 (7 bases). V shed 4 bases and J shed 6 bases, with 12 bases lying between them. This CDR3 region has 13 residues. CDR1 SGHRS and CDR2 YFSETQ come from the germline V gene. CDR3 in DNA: TGCGCCAGCAGCCAGGGGGAGGTGGATACGCAGTATTTT. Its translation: CASSQGEVDTQYF.

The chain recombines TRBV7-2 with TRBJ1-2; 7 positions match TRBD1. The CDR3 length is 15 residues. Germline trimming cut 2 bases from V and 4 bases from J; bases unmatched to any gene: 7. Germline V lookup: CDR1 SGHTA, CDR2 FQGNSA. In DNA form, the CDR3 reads TGTGCCAGCAGCTTAACTGGGGGACAGCTCTATGGCTACACCTTC. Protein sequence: CASSLTGGQLYGYTF.

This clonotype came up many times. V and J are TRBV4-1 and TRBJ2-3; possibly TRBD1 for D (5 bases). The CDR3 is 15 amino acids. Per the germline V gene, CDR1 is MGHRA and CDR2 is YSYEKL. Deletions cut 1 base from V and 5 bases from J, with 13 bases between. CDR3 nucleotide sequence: TGCGCCAGCAGCCAAGTAGGGGTTCCAGGAGATACGCAGTATTTT. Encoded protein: CASSQVGVPGDTQYF.

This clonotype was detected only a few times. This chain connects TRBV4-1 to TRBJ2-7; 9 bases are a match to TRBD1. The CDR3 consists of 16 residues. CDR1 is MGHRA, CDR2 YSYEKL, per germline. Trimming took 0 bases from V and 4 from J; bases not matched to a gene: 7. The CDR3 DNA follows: TGCGCCAGCAGCCAAGATGAGGGACAGGGAAATTACGAGCAGTACTTC. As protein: CASSQDEGQGNYEQYF.

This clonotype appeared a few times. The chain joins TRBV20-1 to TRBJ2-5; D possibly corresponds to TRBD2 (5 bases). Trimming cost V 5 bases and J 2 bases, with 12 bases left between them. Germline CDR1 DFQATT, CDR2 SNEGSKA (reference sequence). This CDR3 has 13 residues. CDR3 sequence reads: CSAPRGFQETQYF. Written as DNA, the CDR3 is TGCAGTGCTCCTCGGGGTTTTCAAGAGACCCAGTACTTC.

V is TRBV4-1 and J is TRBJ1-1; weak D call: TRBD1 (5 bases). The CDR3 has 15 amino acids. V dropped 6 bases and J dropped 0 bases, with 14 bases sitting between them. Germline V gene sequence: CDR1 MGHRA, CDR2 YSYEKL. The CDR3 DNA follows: TGCGCCAGCAGAATCCCGGGGGGTGTGAACACTGAAGCTTTCTTT. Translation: CASRIPGGVNTEAFF.

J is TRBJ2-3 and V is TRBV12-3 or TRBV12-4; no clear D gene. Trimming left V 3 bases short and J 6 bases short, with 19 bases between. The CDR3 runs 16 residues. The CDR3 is CASSFSLGPNPDTQYF. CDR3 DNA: TGTGCCAGCAGTTTTTCGTTGGGCCCAAACCCCGATACGCAGTATTTT.

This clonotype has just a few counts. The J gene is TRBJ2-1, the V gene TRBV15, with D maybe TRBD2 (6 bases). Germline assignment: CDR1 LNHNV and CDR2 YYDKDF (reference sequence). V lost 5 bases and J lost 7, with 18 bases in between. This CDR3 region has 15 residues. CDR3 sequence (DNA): TGTGCCACCAGCCGCCGGGGGACCGTTAGGAATGAGCAGTTCTTC. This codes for CATSRRGTVRNEQFF.

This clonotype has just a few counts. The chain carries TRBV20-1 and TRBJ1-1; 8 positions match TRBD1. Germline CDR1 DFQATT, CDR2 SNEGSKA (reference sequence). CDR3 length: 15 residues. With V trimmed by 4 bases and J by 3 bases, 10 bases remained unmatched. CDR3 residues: CSANEGQVVDTEAFF. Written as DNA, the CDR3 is TGCAGTGCTAACGAGGGACAGGTCGTCGACACTGAAGCTTTCTTT.

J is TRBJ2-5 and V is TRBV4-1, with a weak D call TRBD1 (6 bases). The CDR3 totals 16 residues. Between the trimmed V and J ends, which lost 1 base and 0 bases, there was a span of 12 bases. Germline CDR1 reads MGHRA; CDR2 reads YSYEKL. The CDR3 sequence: CASSQGRQVHQETQYF. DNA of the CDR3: TGCGCCAGCAGCCAAGGGAGACAGGTACACCAAGAGACCCAGTACTTC.

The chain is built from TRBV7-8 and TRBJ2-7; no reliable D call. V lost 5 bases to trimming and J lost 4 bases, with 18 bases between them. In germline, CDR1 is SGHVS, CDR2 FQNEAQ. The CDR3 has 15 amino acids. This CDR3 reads CASSPWRRDDYEQYF. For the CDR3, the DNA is TGTGCCAGCAGCCCCTGGAGAAGGGATGATTACGAGCAGTACTTC.

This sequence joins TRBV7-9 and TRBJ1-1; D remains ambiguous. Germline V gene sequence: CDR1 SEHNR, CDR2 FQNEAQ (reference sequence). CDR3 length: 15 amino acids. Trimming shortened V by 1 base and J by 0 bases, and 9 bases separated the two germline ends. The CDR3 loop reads CASSLVPQLNTEAFF. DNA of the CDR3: TGTGCCAGCAGCTTAGTCCCCCAGCTGAACACTGAAGCTTTCTTT.

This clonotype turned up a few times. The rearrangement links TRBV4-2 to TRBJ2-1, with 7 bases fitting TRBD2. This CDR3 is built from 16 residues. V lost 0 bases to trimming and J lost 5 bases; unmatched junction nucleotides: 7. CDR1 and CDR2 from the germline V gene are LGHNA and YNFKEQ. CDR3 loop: CASSQDRGVSNNEQFF. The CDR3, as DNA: TGTGCCAGCAGCCAAGACCGGGGGGTCTCAAACAATGAGCAGTTCTTC.

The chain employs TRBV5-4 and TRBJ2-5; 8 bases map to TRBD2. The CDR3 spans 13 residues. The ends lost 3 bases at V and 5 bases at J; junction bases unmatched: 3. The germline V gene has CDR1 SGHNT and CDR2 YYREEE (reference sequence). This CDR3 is CASSSRTSETQYF. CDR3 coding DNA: TGTGCCAGCAGCTCCCGGACTAGCGAGACCCAGTACTTC.

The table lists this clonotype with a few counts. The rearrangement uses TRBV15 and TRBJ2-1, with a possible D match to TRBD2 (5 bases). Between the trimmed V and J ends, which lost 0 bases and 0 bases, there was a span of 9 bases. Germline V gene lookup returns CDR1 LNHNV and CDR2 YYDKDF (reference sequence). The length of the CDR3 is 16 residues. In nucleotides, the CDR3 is TGTGCCACCAGCAGAGATCGAGGGAGCTCCTACAATGAGCAGTTCTTC. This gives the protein CATSRDRGSSYNEQFF.

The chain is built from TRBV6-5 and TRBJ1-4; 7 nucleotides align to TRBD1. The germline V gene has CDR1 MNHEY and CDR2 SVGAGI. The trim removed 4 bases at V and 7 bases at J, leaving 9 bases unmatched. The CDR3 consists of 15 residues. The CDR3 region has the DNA TGTGCCAGCAGTTCTTCAAGGGCAGGGGGTGAAAAACTGTTTTTT. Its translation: CASSSSRAGGEKLFF.

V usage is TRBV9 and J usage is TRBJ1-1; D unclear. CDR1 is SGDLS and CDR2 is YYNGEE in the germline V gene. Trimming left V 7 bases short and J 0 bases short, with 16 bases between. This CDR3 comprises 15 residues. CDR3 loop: CASRQREGVNTEAFF. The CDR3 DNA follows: TGTGCCAGCCGCCAACGGGAGGGCGTGAACACTGAAGCTTTCTTT. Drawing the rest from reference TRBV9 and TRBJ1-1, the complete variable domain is DSGVTQTPKHLITATGQRVTLRCSPRSGDLSVYWYQQSLDQGLQFLIQYYNGEERAKGNILERFSAQQFPDLHSELNLSSLELGDSALYFCASRQREGVNTEAFFGQGTRLTVV.

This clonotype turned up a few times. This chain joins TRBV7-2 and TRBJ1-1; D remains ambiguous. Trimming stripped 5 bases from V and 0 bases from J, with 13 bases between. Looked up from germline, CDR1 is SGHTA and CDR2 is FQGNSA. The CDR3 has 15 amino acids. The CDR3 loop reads CASSRRGRVNTEAFF. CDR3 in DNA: TGTGCCAGCAGCCGTCGAGGGAGGGTGAACACTGAAGCTTTCTTT. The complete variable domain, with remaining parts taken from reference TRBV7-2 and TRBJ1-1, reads GAGVSQSPSNKVTEKGKDVELRCDPISGHTALYWYRQSLGQGLEFLIYFQGNSAPDKSGLPSDRFSAERTGGSVSTLTIQRTQQEDSAVYLCASSRRGRVNTEAFFGQGTRLTVV.

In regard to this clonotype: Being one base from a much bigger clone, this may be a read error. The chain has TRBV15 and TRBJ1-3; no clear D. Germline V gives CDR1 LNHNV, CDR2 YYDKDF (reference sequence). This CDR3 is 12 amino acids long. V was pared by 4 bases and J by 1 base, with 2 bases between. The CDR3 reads CATSKSGNTIYF. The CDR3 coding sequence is TGTGCCACCAGCAAGTCTGGAAACACCATATATTTT.

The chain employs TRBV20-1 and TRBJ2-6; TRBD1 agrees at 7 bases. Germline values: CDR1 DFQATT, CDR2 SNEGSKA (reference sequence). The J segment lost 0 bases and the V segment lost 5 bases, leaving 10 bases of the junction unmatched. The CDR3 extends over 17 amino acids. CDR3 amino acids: CSAGPGTALSGANVLTF. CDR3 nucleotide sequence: TGCAGTGCTGGACCCGGGACAGCTCTCTCTGGGGCCAACGTCCTGACTTTC.

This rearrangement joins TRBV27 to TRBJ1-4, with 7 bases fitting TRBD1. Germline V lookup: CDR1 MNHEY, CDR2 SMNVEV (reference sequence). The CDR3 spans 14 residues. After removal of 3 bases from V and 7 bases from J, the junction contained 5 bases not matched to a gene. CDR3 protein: CASSLSRGTEKLFF. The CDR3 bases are TGTGCCAGCAGTTTGAGCAGGGGGACTGAAAAACTGTTTTTT.

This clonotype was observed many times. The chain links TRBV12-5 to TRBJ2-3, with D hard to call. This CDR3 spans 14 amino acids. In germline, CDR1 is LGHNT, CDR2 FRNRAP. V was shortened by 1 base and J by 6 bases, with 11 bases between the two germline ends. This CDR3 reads CASGLGRRGDTQYF. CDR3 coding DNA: TGTGCTAGTGGTTTGGGTCGCCGTGGGGATACGCAGTATTTT.